One and the same sample provided the 30 T cell receptor beta chains below, sequenced in a study of early T cells in non-severe SARS-CoV-2 infection. TCRdb re-analysed the 5' RACE reads in MiXCR, keeping a single row per CDR3 protein. The table has fewer than 85,000 distinct CDR3 sequences, 15% to 17% seen once. Sequenced material: whole blood. These receptors came from an adult who was a healthcare worker with PCR-confirmed SARS-CoV-2 infection or an uninfected control (not recorded which).

The rearrangement joins TRBV6-6 to TRBJ2-7; D may be TRBD1 (6 bases). The germline CDR1 and CDR2 sequences are MNHNY and SVGAGI (reference sequence). V gave up 5 bases and J gave up 0 bases, with 14 bases separating them. The CDR3 consists of 15 residues. This chain's CDR3 is CASSRPDRSSYEQYF. The CDR3 coding sequence is TGTGCCAGCAGTAGACCCGACAGGAGCTCCTACGAGCAGTACTTC.

The genes are TRBV6-2 or TRBV6-3 and TRBJ1-1; D remains unclear. CDR1 and CDR2 from the germline V gene are MNHEY and SVGEGT. The V end lost 10 bases, the J end lost 4 bases, and 13 bases lay between the germline ends. This CDR3 has 12 amino acids. This CDR3 is CATPTLGTEAFF. The CDR3 DNA reads TGTGCCACCCCCACGTTGGGCACTGAAGCTTTCTTT.

This clonotype showed up many times. The genes are TRBV7-6 and TRBJ2-7; D perhaps matches TRBD2 (5 bases). There are 14 residues in the CDR3. Germline V gene sequence: CDR1 SGHVS, CDR2 FNYEAQ. Trimming removed 5 bases at V and 0 bases at J, with 11 bases between. DNA for the CDR3: TGTGCCAGCAGCCCCCTAGGGAGCTCCTACGAGCAGTACTTC. It yields the protein CASSPLGSSYEQYF. Together with reference TRBV7-6 and TRBJ2-7, the CDR3 gives the full variable domain: GAGVSQSPRYKVTKRGQDVALRCDPISGHVSLYWYRQALGQGPEFLTYFNYEAQQDKSGLPNDRFSAERPEGSISTLTIQRTEQRDSAMYRCASSPLGSSYEQYFGPGTRLTVT.

V and J are TRBV9 and TRBJ2-1, with D perhaps matching TRBD2 (5 bases). The germline CDR1 and CDR2 sequences are SGDLS and YYNGEE. The CDR3 contains 14 residues. Deletions cut 7 bases from V and 6 bases from J, with 17 bases between. CDR3 loop: CASANQNGINEQFF. CDR3 sequence (DNA): TGTGCCAGCGCAAACCAGAACGGGATCAATGAGCAGTTCTTC.

V is TRBV10-3 and J is TRBJ1-1; 9 nucleotides match TRBD1. Germline V gene sequence: CDR1 ENHRY, CDR2 SYGVKD. V shed 6 bases and J 4 bases; nucleotides not matched to a gene: 0. This CDR3 has 12 amino acids. DNA of the CDR3: TGTGCCATCAGGACAGGGGGCACTGAAGCTTTCTTT. It codes for CAIRTGGTEAFF.

This clonotype occurred a few times. The chain employs TRBV4-1 and TRBJ2-5; D not certain. The V end lost 1 base, the J end lost 1 base, and 7 bases lay between the germline ends. The CDR3 is 14 residues long. Germline assignment: CDR1 MGHRA and CDR2 YSYEKL. The CDR3 sequence: CASSQGYFQETQYF. CDR3 bases: TGCGCCAGCAGCCAAGGATACTTCCAAGAGACCCAGTACTTC.

The chain couples TRBV20-1 to TRBJ1-2, with TRBD1 identical over 8 bases. Germline CDR1 reads DFQATT; CDR2 reads SNEGSKA (reference sequence). CDR3 length equals 13 residues. The ends lost 5 bases at V and 7 bases at J; junction bases unmatched: 9. CDR3 sequence reads: CSAVDRDPGGYTF. The CDR3 DNA sequence: TGCAGTGCTGTGGACAGGGACCCCGGTGGCTACACCTTC.

The sample holds one count of this clonotype. Its ends do not fully match the called genes, so a read error is possible. The V call is TRBV24-1, the J call TRBJ1-2, with 7 bases that match TRBD1. Germline V CDR1 and CDR2: KGHDR, SFDVKD. The CDR3 extends over 12 amino acids. The CDR3 DNA follows: TGTGCCTCCAGTCGACAGGGCCATGGCTACACCTTC. It translates to CASSRQGHGYTF.

This clonotype has only a few counts. The CDR3 bases are TGTGCCAGCAGCGTAGCGTCTAGCGGTTCCTACGAGCAGTACTTC. Translation: CASSVASSGSYEQYF. The chain joins TRBV9 to TRBJ2-7, with 7 positions matching TRBD2. The CDR3 totals 15 residues. The V and J ends lost 0 bases and 1 base, in that order; junction bases with no gene match: 4. Germline V gene sequence: CDR1 SGDLS, CDR2 YYNGEE.

The V and J genes are TRBV11-2 and TRBJ1-6; D unclear. CDR1 and CDR2 (germline): SGHAT, FQNNGV. This CDR3 spans 15 amino acids. Deletions cut 5 bases from V and 6 bases from J, with 14 bases between. CDR3 loop: CASSERAAANSPLHF. In DNA, the CDR3 is TGTGCCAGCAGCGAACGGGCCGCCGCTAATTCACCCCTCCACTTT.

V gene TRBV7-6 combines with J gene TRBJ1-4; the D is unclear. The CDR3 extends over 15 amino acids. Germline values: CDR1 SGHVS, CDR2 FNYEAQ. V was clipped by 0 bases and J by 0 bases, with 5 bases between them. The CDR3 DNA sequence: TGTGCCAGCAGCTTAGCCGGGGCAACTAATGAAAAACTGTTTTTT. As protein: CASSLAGATNEKLFF. Full variable domain (missing parts from reference TRBV7-6 and TRBJ1-4): GAGVSQSPRYKVTKRGQDVALRCDPISGHVSLYWYRQALGQGPEFLTYFNYEAQQDKSGLPNDRFSAERPEGSISTLTIQRTEQRDSAMYRCASSLAGATNEKLFFGSGTQLSVL.

This clonotype was seen a handful of times. This rearrangement joins TRBV12-3 or TRBV12-4 to TRBJ2-1; no reliable D call. V lost 8 bases and J 4 bases, leaving 21 bases between the germline ends. This CDR3 region has 16 residues. The CDR3 nucleotides read TGTGCCAGCGCTCCTCTGGTAGGCGGAGTATACAATGAGCAGTTCTTC. It encodes CASAPLVGGVYNEQFF.

This chain joins TRBV27 and TRBJ1-2; 11 bases match TRBD1. Germline V gene data show CDR1 as MNHEY and CDR2 as SMNVEV (reference sequence). J was trimmed by 4 bases and V by 4 bases; bases with no gene match: 11. This CDR3 is built from 17 residues. The CDR3 loop is CASSSPGQGGMGYGYTF. Here the CDR3 DNA reads TGTGCCAGCAGTTCACCGGGACAGGGGGGAATGGGCTATGGCTACACCTTC.

The rearrangement links TRBV20-1 to TRBJ2-7; 12 nucleotides match TRBD2. J lost 7 bases, V lost 3 bases, and 16 bases had no gene match. This CDR3 comprises 17 residues. From germline, CDR1 is DFQATT and CDR2 SNEGSKA (reference sequence). This CDR3 reads CSASGFALAGGPGEQYF. In nucleotides, the CDR3 is TGCAGTGCTAGCGGGTTTGCTCTAGCGGGAGGGCCGGGGGAGCAGTACTTC.

V and J are TRBV7-9 and TRBJ2-1; tentative D call: TRBD2 (5 bases). Germline CDR1 SEHNR, CDR2 FQNEAQ (reference sequence). V lost 6 bases to trimming and J lost 8 bases, with 8 bases between them. The CDR3 is 11 amino acids. CDR3 sequence: CASRYGDEQFF. As DNA, the CDR3 is TGTGCCAGCAGATACGGGGATGAGCAGTTCTTC. The variable domain in full, completed from reference TRBV7-9 and TRBJ2-1, reads DTGVSQNPRHKITKRGQNVTFRCDPISEHNRLYWYRQTLGQGPEFLTYFQNEAQLEKSRLLSDRFSAERPKGSFSTLEIQRTEQGDSAMYLCASRYGDEQFFGPGTRLTVL.

This clonotype was seen ten or more times. The chain is built from TRBV2 and TRBJ2-3; 9 nucleotides align to TRBD1. Germline CDR1 SNHLY, CDR2 FYNNEI. CDR3 length: 14 amino acids. V trimming: 6 bases; J trimming: 1 base; junction bases outside the gene matches: 2. CDR3 sequence reads: CASRDRGGTDTQYF. The CDR3 bases are TGTGCCAGCAGAGACAGGGGGGGCACAGATACGCAGTATTTT.

The rearrangement uses TRBV5-1 and TRBJ2-7; 7 bases fit TRBD1. The V segment lost 5 bases and the J segment 4 bases; nucleotides outside the gene matches: 9. Germline assignment: CDR1 SGHRS and CDR2 YFSETQ. The length of the CDR3 is 14 residues. CDR3 bases: TGCGCCAGCAGTCCCGGGACAGAGATTTACGAGCAGTACTTC. Its translation is CASSPGTEIYEQYF.

DNA for the CDR3: TGTGCCAGCAGTGCCCCTTCCGGGACGGTGGCGGATACGCAGTATTTT. Amino acids: CASSAPSGTVADTQYF. The chain uses TRBV6-1 and TRBJ2-3, with D possibly called TRBD1 or TRBD2 (5 bases each). Germline V lookup: CDR1 MNHNS, CDR2 SASEGT. This CDR3 is 16 amino acids long. V dropped 4 bases and J dropped 6 bases, with 20 bases sitting between them.

V gene TRBV7-9 combines with J gene TRBJ2-1; TRBD2 matches 13 bases. From germline, CDR1 is SEHNR and CDR2 FQNEAQ (reference sequence). This CDR3 has 16 residues. V lost 3 bases, J lost 7 bases, and 6 bases stayed unmatched. CDR3 DNA sequence: TGTGCCAGCAGCTTCTGGACTAGCGGGGGTTGGAATGAGCAGTTCTTC. Amino acids: CASSFWTSGGWNEQFF.

This clonotype was seen a handful of times. The chain joins TRBV11-2 to TRBJ2-7; no definite D call. Germline V gene data show CDR1 as SGHAT and CDR2 as FQNNGV. V lost 1 base and J lost 2, with 6 bases in between. This CDR3 region has 13 residues. CDR3 region: CASSLAEAYEQYF. CDR3 nucleotides: TGTGCCAGCAGCTTAGCAGAAGCCTACGAGCAGTACTTC. Full variable domain (missing parts from reference TRBV11-2 and TRBJ2-7): EAGVAQSPRYKIIEKRQSVAFWCNPISGHATLYWYQQILGQGPKLLIQFQNNGVVDDSQLPKDRFSAERLKGVDSTLKIQPAKLEDSAVYLCASSLAEAYEQYFGPGTRLTVT.

J is TRBJ2-7 and V is TRBV7-9, with D perhaps TRBD2 (6 bases). This CDR3 region has 15 residues. Germline V CDR1 and CDR2: SEHNR, FQNEAQ (reference sequence). The V end was cut by 6 bases, the J end by 2 bases, with 17 bases between. The CDR3 DNA reads TGTGCCAGCAGGGGGCCAGTGGAGGGGACCTACGAGCAGTACTTC. Its translation is CASRGPVEGTYEQYF.

This clonotype was observed at least ten times. J is TRBJ2-1 and V is TRBV11-2, with 7 bases fitting TRBD1. The CDR3 runs 13 residues. Germline lookup yields CDR1 SGHAT and CDR2 FQNNGV. The ends lost 4 bases at V and 7 bases at J; junction bases unmatched: 4. CDR3 in amino acids: CASSSGTANEQFF. In DNA form, the CDR3 reads TGTGCCAGCAGCTCCGGGACAGCAAATGAGCAGTTCTTC.

Only a few counts were recorded for this clonotype. The chain recombines TRBV3-1 with TRBJ2-1, with TRBD2 identical over 13 bases. Germline V CDR1 and CDR2: LGHDT, YNNKEL (reference sequence). The J segment lost 7 bases and the V segment lost 1 base, leaving 1 base of the junction unmatched. The CDR3 has 15 amino acids. The CDR3 sequence is CASSQVTSGGNEQFF. The CDR3 DNA follows: TGTGCCAGCAGCCAAGTGACTAGCGGGGGGAATGAGCAGTTCTTC.

This clonotype came up a few times. This chain joins TRBV6-2 or TRBV6-3 and TRBJ2-1; the D is unclear. The CDR3 is 11 amino acids. Trimming stripped 10 bases from V and 7 bases from J, with 11 bases between. The germline V gene encodes CDR1 MNHEY and CDR2 SVGEGT. The CDR3 spells CATSTANEQFF. The CDR3 DNA sequence: TGTGCCACCTCAACAGCGAATGAGCAGTTCTTC.

A few counts support this clonotype. The chain has TRBV3-1 and TRBJ2-1; 16 bases agree with TRBD2. The V gene end was trimmed by 8 bases and the J gene end by 12 bases; junction bases not matched to a gene: 4. The length of the CDR3 is 13 residues. Germline CDR1 LGHDT, CDR2 YNNKEL (reference sequence). CDR3 DNA: TGTGCCAGCGGGACTAGCGGGGGGGCCGGGCAGTTCTTC. The encoded protein is CASGTSGGAGQFF.

This clonotype has a count of ten or more. This chain links TRBV7-9 with TRBJ2-7; D ambiguous. The CDR3 covers 15 residues. Trimming removed 5 bases from V and 0 bases from J, with 14 bases in between. Germline V CDR1 and CDR2: SEHNR, FQNEAQ (reference sequence). This CDR3 is CASSPSARSSYEQYF. The DNA for the CDR3 is TGTGCCAGCAGCCCTTCGGCCAGGAGCTCCTACGAGCAGTACTTC.

This clonotype has only one observation. The chain has TRBV24-1 and TRBJ1-1; D is possibly TRBD1 (6 bases). V lost 4 bases and J 3 bases, leaving 8 bases between the germline ends. CDR3 size: 13 residues. Germline assignment: CDR1 KGHDR and CDR2 SFDVKD. The chain's CDR3 is CATSDAGDTEAFF. CDR3 bases: TGTGCCACCAGTGACGCAGGGGACACTGAAGCTTTCTTT.

This clonotype showed up many times. CDR3 region: CASSFGGSNQPQHF. The CDR3 nucleotides are TGTGCCAGCAGTTTTGGGGGAAGCAATCAGCCCCAGCATTTT. The chain recombines TRBV28 with TRBJ1-5; a weak D match, TRBD1 (5 bases). Trimming cost V 3 bases and J 1 base, with 7 bases left between them. CDR3 length: 14 residues. Germline loops: CDR1 MDHEN, CDR2 SYDVKM.

This clonotype was counted ten times or more. This rearrangement joins TRBV20-1 to TRBJ2-3; the match to TRBD1 covers 9 bases. The junction had 17 bases not matched to a gene; V was cut back by 5 bases and J by 5 bases. Germline V gene lookup returns CDR1 DFQATT and CDR2 SNEGSKA (reference sequence). CDR3 size: 17 residues. The CDR3 bases are TGCAGTGCTCAAGCCAATCCCGGGACAGGGTATTTAGATACGCAGTATTTT. Its protein product is CSAQANPGTGYLDTQYF.

The chain has TRBV29-1 and TRBJ1-1, with D unclear. The CDR3 totals 12 residues. Trimming left V 0 bases short and J 4 bases short, with 6 bases between. Germline lookup yields CDR1 SQVTM and CDR2 ANQGSEA. Written as DNA, the CDR3 is TGCAGCGTTGAAGATGGTCCCACTGAAGCTTTCTTT. This translates into CSVEDGPTEAFF.